One TCR beta chain is described in this entry. Its antigen specificity is not known. Base-call qualities are not available, and no considerably larger clone is one nucleotide away. The study tested focal radiation therapy combined with CTLA-4 blockade (ipilimumab) in patients with chemo-refractory metastatic non-small-cell lung cancer. This sample is part of a study of radiotherapy plus CTLA-4 blockade in lung cancer (dated by TCRdb to between 2017 and 2018). A note on the overall study: Among enrolled patients, roughly 17% had an objective response and 31% reached disease control. Beyond this particular receptor, the publication reports: After treatment with radiotherapy and ipilimumab, TCR clones that originated in tumors expanded in peripheral blood. The strongest predictors of response were reported to be early dynamic shifts in blood T cell clones along with a rise in serum interferon-beta following radiation.

CDR1 MNHEY and CDR2 SMNVEV were looked up in the germline V gene (reference sequence). Including cysteine and phenylalanine, the CDR3 has 15 amino acids. Only the CDR3 portion is preserved as DNA: 45 bases, with reading frame beginning at the first base. Library generation was performed with the immunoSEQ multiplex PCR assay. The table was pulled from immuneACCESS by TCRdb, which kept in-frame rearrangements only. Such tables lose some clones; where checked, under half of the loss comes from unresolved V genes, and the rest has no known cause. The sample yields 45,000 or so clones; about 88% were counted once. The ten largest clones represent 7.8% of the sample.

This receptor was identified in a human donor with non-small cell lung cancer whose response to radiotherapy plus ipilimumab could not be evaluated. Recombination linked TRBV27 to TRBJ2-5, with TRBD2 matching 15 junction bases. The tail of the sequence fits TRBJ2-7 better, so the J call may be wrong. The source was peripheral blood, collected from a patient treated with radiotherapy plus ipilimumab. This receptor has the CDR3 CASRKGTSGRNEQYF. The bases read TGTGCCAGCAGGAAAGGGACTAGCGGGAGGAACGAGCAGTACTTC.